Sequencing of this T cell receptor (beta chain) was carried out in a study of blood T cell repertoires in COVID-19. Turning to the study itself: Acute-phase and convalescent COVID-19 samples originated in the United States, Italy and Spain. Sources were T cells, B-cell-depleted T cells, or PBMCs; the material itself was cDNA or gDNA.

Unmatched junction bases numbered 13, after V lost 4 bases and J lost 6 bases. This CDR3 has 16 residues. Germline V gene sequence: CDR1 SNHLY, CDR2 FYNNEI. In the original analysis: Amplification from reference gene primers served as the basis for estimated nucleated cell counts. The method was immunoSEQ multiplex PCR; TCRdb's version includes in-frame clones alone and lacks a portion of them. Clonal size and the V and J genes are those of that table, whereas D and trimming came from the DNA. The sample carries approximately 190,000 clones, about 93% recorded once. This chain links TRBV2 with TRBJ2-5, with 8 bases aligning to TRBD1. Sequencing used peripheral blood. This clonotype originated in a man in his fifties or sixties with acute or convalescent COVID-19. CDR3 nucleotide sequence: TGTGCCAGCAGTGCGGACAGGGTTGGTTTTGGGAAGACCCAGTACTTC. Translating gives CASSADRVGFGKTQYF.